This T cell receptor (beta chain) was documented in a study of blood T cell repertoires in COVID-19. Study details: PBMCs, B-cell-depleted T cells, or T cells were the source of the cDNA or gDNA that made up the material.

Measured with immunoSEQ multiplex PCR; TCRdb has only the in-frame clones, and not every one. The data show 360,000 or so clones, roughly 87% seen once. The germline V gene encodes CDR1 KGHDR and CDR2 SFDVKD. Trimming removed 1 base from V and 0 bases from J; junction bases left unmatched: 2. This CDR3 is 16 amino acids long. Participants, about 18 to 90 years old, spanned 25 or so US areas. For recovered donors of Cohort 3, there were two negative PCRs, clearance, or symptom resolution. The sample taken for sequencing was PBMCs or T cells enriched from blood (not recorded which). The clonotype originates from a woman in her 30s who had recovered from COVID-19. This chain links TRBV24-1 with TRBJ2-3; 8 positions match TRBD2. CDR3 residues: CATSDFAGGSTDTQYF. Here the CDR3 DNA reads TGTGCCACCAGTGATTTCGCGGGGGGTAGCACAGATACGCAGTATTTT.